These 20 T cell receptor beta chains came from one sample sequenced in a study of T cell responses to AZD1222 COVID-19 vaccine. Clones were sequenced by immunoSEQ multiplex PCR, and TCRdb holds only the in-frame ones, with some missing. The sample lists about 97,000 clones; about 89% were seen once. The sample consisted of peripheral blood, taken on day 0 of AZD1222 vaccination. The receptors derive from an adult in good health.

The gene calls are TRBV9 and TRBJ1-5; D gene unclear. V was pared by 4 bases and J by 0 bases, with 5 bases between. This CDR3 contains 13 residues. Germline V gives CDR1 SGDLS, CDR2 YYNGEE. DNA for the CDR3: TGTGCCAGCAGCAGTCATAGCAATCAGCCCCAGCATTTT. Amino acid sequence: CASSSHSNQPQHF.

The CDR3 reads CASSYDRGHYTGELFF. As DNA, the CDR3 is TGTGCCAGCAGTTACGACAGGGGGCATTACACCGGGGAGCTGTTTTTT. The chain joins TRBV6-2 or TRBV6-3 to TRBJ2-2; 10 bases are shared with TRBD1. Trimming at V came to 2 bases and at J to 3 bases, leaving 3 bases not matched to a gene. The CDR3 length is 16 residues. CDR1 is MNHEY and CDR2 is SVGEGT in the germline V gene.

The rearrangement joins TRBV27 to TRBJ2-1; no definite D call. V lost 3 bases and J lost 5, with 8 bases in between. Germline V gives CDR1 MNHEY, CDR2 SMNVEV (reference sequence). This CDR3 region has 13 residues. The CDR3 here is CASSLSLNNEQFF. CDR3 nucleotides: TGTGCCAGCAGTTTGAGCCTTAACAATGAGCAGTTCTTC.

J is TRBJ2-2 and V is TRBV11-2; the D gene is possibly TRBD2 (6 bases). Per the germline V gene, CDR1 is SGHAT and CDR2 is FQNNGV. V was shortened by 2 bases and J by 3 bases, with 13 bases between the two germline ends. The CDR3 spans 16 residues. CDR3 in amino acids: CASSLYATSDTGELFF. The CDR3 DNA reads TGTGCCAGCAGCTTATATGCGACTAGTGACACCGGGGAGCTGTTTTTT.

The chain is built from TRBV29-1 and TRBJ2-5, with D possibly TRBD2 on 6 matching bases. Germline CDR1 is SQVTM and CDR2 is ANQGSEA. V gave up 7 bases and J gave up 1 base, with 7 bases separating them. This CDR3 has 11 residues. As DNA, the CDR3 is TGCAGCGGGGACTTCCAAGAGACCCAGTACTTC. Its translation: CSGDFQETQYF.

This sequence joins TRBV7-2 and TRBJ1-1; D uncertain. The V and J ends lost 6 bases and 1 base respectively, with 9 bases between them. This CDR3 has 13 amino acids. CDR1 is SGHTA, CDR2 FQGNSA, per germline. The CDR3 sequence: CASSSVANTEAFF. The CDR3 region has the DNA TGTGCCAGCAGTTCCGTGGCGAACACTGAAGCTTTCTTT.

The rearrangement links TRBV4-2 to TRBJ1-5; no definite D call. The V end was cut by 1 base, the J end by 2 bases, with 3 bases between. Germline assignment: CDR1 LGHNA and CDR2 YNFKEQ. CDR3 size: 13 residues. The CDR3 DNA is TGTGCCAGCAGCCAAGCCGGCAATCAGCCCCAGCATTTT. It codes for CASSQAGNQPQHF.

This chain links TRBV7-8 with TRBJ1-1; D is possibly TRBD1 (5 bases). Germline-derived CDR1 and CDR2 are SGHVS and FQNEAQ. This CDR3 is 15 amino acids long. Between the trimmed V and J ends, which lost 5 bases and 5 bases, there was a span of 18 bases. The CDR3 DNA reads as TGTGCCAGCAGCGTCCTACAGGAAAAAGGGACTGAAGCTTTCTTT. Translating it yields CASSVLQEKGTEAFF.

This chain links TRBV24-1 with TRBJ1-2; D ambiguous. Deletions cut 2 bases from V and 8 bases from J, with 11 bases between. The CDR3 spans 13 residues. From germline, CDR1 is KGHDR and CDR2 SFDVKD. The CDR3, as DNA: TGTGCCACCAGTGATTCTGGGCGAGGAGGCTACACCTTC. It is translated as CATSDSGRGGYTF.

This chain links TRBV19 with TRBJ1-2, with 9 bases that match TRBD1. Germline V gene lookup returns CDR1 LNHDA and CDR2 SQIVND (reference sequence). J lost 4 bases, V lost 10 bases, and 19 bases had no gene match. The length of the CDR3 is 17 residues. For the CDR3, the DNA is TGTGCCACTACCCAATTAGGCGGGACAGGGCAAACCTATGGCTACACCTTC. Translating gives CATTQLGGTGQTYGYTF.

This sequence joins TRBV6-5 and TRBJ2-7, with 12 nucleotides matching TRBD2. Germline assignment: CDR1 MNHEY and CDR2 SVGAGI. The V gene end was trimmed by 6 bases and the J gene end by 5 bases; junction bases not matched to a gene: 2. CDR3 length equals 13 residues. CDR3 region: CASRRLAGDEQYF. The CDR3 nucleotides read TGTGCCAGCAGACGACTAGCGGGAGACGAGCAGTACTTC.

The chain joins TRBV7-2 to TRBJ2-1; 8 nucleotides line up with TRBD2. The V gene end was trimmed by 5 bases and the J gene end by 1 base; junction bases not matched to a gene: 4. The length of the CDR3 is 15 residues. Per germline, CDR1 SGHTA and CDR2 FQGNSA. The CDR3 region is CASSTLAVSYNEQFF. DNA for the CDR3: TGTGCCAGCAGCACACTAGCGGTATCCTACAATGAGCAGTTCTTC.

This chain joins TRBV5-5 and TRBJ1-2, with D maybe TRBD1 (6 bases). Trimming removed 3 bases from V and 6 bases from J, with 18 bases in between. From germline, CDR1 is SGHKS and CDR2 YYEKEE (reference sequence). The CDR3 is made up of 15 amino acids. CDR3 residues: CASSSNPRRTDGYTF. Here the CDR3 DNA reads TGTGCCAGCAGCTCAAACCCACGTAGGACAGATGGCTACACCTTC.

The chain has TRBV2 and TRBJ1-2; 8 bases fit TRBD1. The germline CDR1 and CDR2 sequences are SNHLY and FYNNEI. The junction had 2 bases not matched to a gene; V was cut back by 5 bases and J by 6 bases. This CDR3 is built from 12 residues. Written as DNA, the CDR3 is TGTGCCAGCAGTTACAGGGGGAATGGCTACACCTTC. Its protein is CASSYRGNGYTF.

J is TRBJ2-2 and V is TRBV5-6; D might be TRBD1 (6 bases). Trimming took off 4 bases at V and 7 bases at J, with 20 bases between the two ends. The CDR3 sequence is 16 residues long. The germline gives CDR1 SGHDT, CDR2 YYEEEE. The CDR3 protein is CASSRYDRPGIGELFF. Here the CDR3 DNA reads TGTGCCAGCAGCCGTTACGACAGGCCGGGGATCGGGGAGCTGTTTTTT.

The chain is built from TRBV6-5 and TRBJ2-1; the match to TRBD1 covers 10 bases. The V segment lost 5 bases and the J segment 7 bases; nucleotides outside the gene matches: 5. Germline V gives CDR1 MNHEY, CDR2 SVGAGI. The CDR3 loop spans 14 amino acids. The CDR3 DNA reads as TGTGCCAGCAGTCCTCCGGGACAGGGGAATGAGCAGTTCTTC. This encodes CASSPPGQGNEQFF.

J is TRBJ1-5 and V is TRBV11-2, with 7 bases lining up with TRBD1. Germline V lookup: CDR1 SGHAT, CDR2 FQNNGV. This CDR3 has 17 amino acids. Trimming removed 3 bases from V and 1 base from J; junction bases left unmatched: 9. The CDR3 DNA sequence: TGTGCCAGCAGCTTTCCGAGCCAGACAGGGAGCAATCAGCCCCAGCATTTT. This codes for CASSFPSQTGSNQPQHF.

The gene calls are TRBV28 and TRBJ2-7, with 9 bases that match TRBD2. The J segment lost 0 bases and the V segment lost 6 bases, leaving 9 bases of the junction unmatched. Per germline, CDR1 MDHEN and CDR2 SYDVKM. The CDR3 runs to 16 residues. The CDR3 DNA follows: TGTGCCAGCAGCTCCCCCTTTAGCGGGAGCTCCTACGAGCAGTACTTC. It translates to CASSSPFSGSSYEQYF.

This clone was found once. Here the CDR3 reads CASSFVGGGADTQYF. CDR3 coding DNA: TGTGCCAGCAGCTTCGTCGGCGGGGGGGCAGATACGCAGTATTTT. The chain has TRBV7-2 and TRBJ2-3; 9 nucleotides agree with TRBD2. This CDR3 is 15 amino acids long. The ends lost 3 bases at V and 4 bases at J; junction bases unmatched: 5. Germline CDR1 SGHTA, CDR2 FQGNSA.

This clone was counted a few times. J is TRBJ2-1 and V is TRBV7-3, with a weak D call TRBD2 (5 bases). CDR1 is SGHTA and CDR2 is FQGTGA in the germline V gene. The CDR3 totals 13 residues. The V end lost 5 bases, the J end lost 5 bases, and 10 bases lay between the germline ends. The CDR3 DNA reads as TGTGCCAGCAGCATAGGACTCAACAATGAGCAGTTCTTC. Residues: CASSIGLNNEQFF.